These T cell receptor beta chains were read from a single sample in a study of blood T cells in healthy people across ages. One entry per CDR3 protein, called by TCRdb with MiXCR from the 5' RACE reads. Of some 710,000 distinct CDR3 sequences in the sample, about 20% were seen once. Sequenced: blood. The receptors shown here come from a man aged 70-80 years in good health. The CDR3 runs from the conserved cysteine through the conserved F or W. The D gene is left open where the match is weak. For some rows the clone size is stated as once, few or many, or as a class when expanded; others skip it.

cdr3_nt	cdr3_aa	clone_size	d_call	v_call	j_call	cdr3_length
TGTGCCAGCAGCCCTGGACTAGTCTGGAATGAGCAGTTCTTC	CASSPGLVWNEQFF	-	TRBD2	TRBV12-3/TRBV12-4	TRBJ2-1	14
TGCAGCGACTGGGGGACAAAGCATGGCTACACCTTC	CSDWGTKHGYTF	few	-	TRBV29-1	TRBJ1-2	12
TGTGCCAGCAGTTTTGAGAGGTCCTCCTACGAGCAGTACTTC	CASSFERSSYEQYF	-	-	TRBV12-3/TRBV12-4	TRBJ2-7	14
TGTGCCACCAGTGACGCATCGGGGGGTAATGGCTACACCTTC	CATSDASGGNGYTF	-	-	TRBV24-1	TRBJ1-2	14
TGTGCCAGCAGCTTGGACAGGGGCTCCTACGAGCAGTACTTC	CASSLDRGSYEQYF	many	TRBD1	TRBV5-4	TRBJ2-7	14
TGTGCCAGCAGTTTCAGGGGCACTAATTCACCCCTCCACTTT	CASSFRGTNSPLHF	few	-	TRBV27	TRBJ1-6	14
TGCGCCAGCAGCTCGCTCCTGAATCCGACTGAAGCTTTCTTT	CASSSLLNPTEAFF	few	-	TRBV5-1	TRBJ1-1	14
TGTGCCAGCAGCTTTCTAGCGGGACGAGATGAGCAGTTCTTC	CASSFLAGRDEQFF	-	TRBD2	TRBV7-2	TRBJ2-1	14
TGCGTCAGCAGCCCGGGACAGGGCAGCTATGGCTACACCTTC	CVSSPGQGSYGYTF	-	TRBD1	TRBV4-3	TRBJ1-2	14
TGTGCCAGCAGTCCCTGGACGGTGGGGACTGAAGCTTTCTTT	CASSPWTVGTEAFF	once	-	TRBV12-3/TRBV12-4	TRBJ1-1	14
TGTGCCAGCAGCCCCGGGACAGGGGGGTCTGGAAACACCATATATTTT	CASSPGTGGSGNTIYF	few	TRBD1	TRBV7-7	TRBJ1-3	16
TGTGCCAGCAGTCTGAGAAACAGGATACAAGAGACCCAGTACTTC	CASSLRNRIQETQYF	few	-	TRBV2	TRBJ2-5	15
TGCAGCGTGACGGGGGACTTCTTGGGCCACCAAGAGACCCAGTACTTC	CSVTGDFLGHQETQYF	many	-	TRBV29-1	TRBJ2-5	16
TGCGCCAGCAGCCAAGATCTATCGAGCTCCTACAATGAGCAGTTCTTC	CASSQDLSSSYNEQFF	few	-	TRBV4-1	TRBJ2-1	16
TGCAGTGCGACTCGAGACGCCGGGACTAGCGGGAGGGTGACTTCTTTTTGGACAGATACGCAGTATTTT	CSATRDAGTSGRVTSFWTDTQYF	many	TRBD2	TRBV20-1	TRBJ2-3	23
TGTGCTAGTGGTTTGAGGGGCATCCGTAGCAATCAGCCCCAGCATTTT	CASGLRGIRSNQPQHF	few	-	TRBV12-5	TRBJ1-5	16
TGCAGCGTTGAGTACCCCACAGGGGGTCAGGAAAAACTGTTTTTT	CSVEYPTGGQEKLFF	-	TRBD1	TRBV29-1	TRBJ1-4	15
TGTGCCCGTGGGACGGCAGCAACTAATGAAAAACTGTTTTTT	CARGTAATNEKLFF	few	-	TRBV6-5	TRBJ1-4	14
TGTGCCACCAGCAGAGATGGTAGACCGAACACTGAAGCTTTCTTT	CATSRDGRPNTEAFF	few	-	TRBV15	TRBJ1-1	15
TGTGCCAGCAGCCTGAGGGCCCAAGGTTTGGCAGATACGCAGTATTTT	CASSLRAQGLADTQYF	-	-	TRBV7-3	TRBJ2-3	16
TGTGCCAGCAGACCCCCCTGGGCCGCGACCGGGGAGCTGTTTTTT	CASRPPWAATGELFF	-	-	TRBV12-3/TRBV12-4	TRBJ2-2	15
TGTGCCAGCAATTCTCCGGGACAGCCTTTC	CASNSPGQPF	-	TRBD1	TRBV5-6	TRBJ2-5	10